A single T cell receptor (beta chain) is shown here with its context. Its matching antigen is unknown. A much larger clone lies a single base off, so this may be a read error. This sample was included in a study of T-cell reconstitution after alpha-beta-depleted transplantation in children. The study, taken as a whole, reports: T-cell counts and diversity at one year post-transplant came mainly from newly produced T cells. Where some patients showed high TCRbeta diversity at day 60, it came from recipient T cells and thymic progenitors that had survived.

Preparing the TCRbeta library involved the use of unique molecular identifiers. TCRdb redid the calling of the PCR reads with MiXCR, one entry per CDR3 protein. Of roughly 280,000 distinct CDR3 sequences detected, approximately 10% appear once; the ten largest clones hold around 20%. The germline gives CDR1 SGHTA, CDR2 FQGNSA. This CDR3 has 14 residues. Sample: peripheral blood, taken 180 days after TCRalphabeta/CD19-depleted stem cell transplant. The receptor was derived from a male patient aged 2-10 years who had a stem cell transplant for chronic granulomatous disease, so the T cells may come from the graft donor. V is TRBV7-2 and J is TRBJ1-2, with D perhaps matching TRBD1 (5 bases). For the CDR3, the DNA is TGTGCCAGCAGCTTAGGAGGGGCTGACTATGGCGACACCTTC. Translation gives CASSLGGADYGDTF.